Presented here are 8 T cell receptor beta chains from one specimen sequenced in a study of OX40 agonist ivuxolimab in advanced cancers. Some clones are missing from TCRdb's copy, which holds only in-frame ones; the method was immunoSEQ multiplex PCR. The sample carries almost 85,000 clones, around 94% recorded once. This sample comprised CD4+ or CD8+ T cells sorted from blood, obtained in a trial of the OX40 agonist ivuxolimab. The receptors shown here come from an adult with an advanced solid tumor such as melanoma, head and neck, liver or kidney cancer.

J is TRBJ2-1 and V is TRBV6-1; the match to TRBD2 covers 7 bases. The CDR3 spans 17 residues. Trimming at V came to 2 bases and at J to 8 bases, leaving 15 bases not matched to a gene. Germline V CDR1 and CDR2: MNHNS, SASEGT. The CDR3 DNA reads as TGTGCCAGCAGTGAAATGTTGCGGAGCGGGGCGGCCGATGAGCAGTTCTTC. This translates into CASSEMLRSGAADEQFF.

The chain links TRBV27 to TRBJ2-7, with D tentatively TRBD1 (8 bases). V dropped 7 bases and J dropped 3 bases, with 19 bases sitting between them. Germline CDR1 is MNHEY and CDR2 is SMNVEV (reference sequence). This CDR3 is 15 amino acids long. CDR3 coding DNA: TGTGCCAGCAAATGGGGAACAGGGGGGGGCTACGAGCAGTACTTC. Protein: CASKWGTGGGYEQYF.

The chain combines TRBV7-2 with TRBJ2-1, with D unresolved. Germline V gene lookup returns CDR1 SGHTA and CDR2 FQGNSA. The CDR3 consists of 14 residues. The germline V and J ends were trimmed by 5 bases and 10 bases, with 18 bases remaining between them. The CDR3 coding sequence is TGTGCCAGCAGCCTACATGAGGCCGGCCCCGAGCAGTTCTTC. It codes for CASSLHEAGPEQFF. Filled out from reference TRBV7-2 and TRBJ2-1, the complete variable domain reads GAGVSQSPSNKVTEKGKDVELRCDPISGHTALYWYRQSLGQGLEFLIYFQGNSAPDKSGLPSDRFSAERTGGSVSTLTIQRTQQEDSAVYLCASSLHEAGPEQFFGPGTRLTVL.

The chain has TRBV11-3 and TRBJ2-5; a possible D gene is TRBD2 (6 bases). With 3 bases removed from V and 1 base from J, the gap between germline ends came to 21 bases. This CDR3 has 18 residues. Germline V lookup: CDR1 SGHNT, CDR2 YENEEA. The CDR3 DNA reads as TGTGCCAGCAGCTTCGGTCCGGCCCTAGCGCGGCCCCAAGAGACCCAGTACTTC. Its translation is CASSFGPALARPQETQYF.

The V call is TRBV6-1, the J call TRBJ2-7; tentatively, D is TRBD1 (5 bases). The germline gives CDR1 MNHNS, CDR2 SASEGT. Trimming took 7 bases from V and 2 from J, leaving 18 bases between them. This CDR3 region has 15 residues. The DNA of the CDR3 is TGTGCCAGCAACCTAAGGACAACCGACCCCTACGAGCAGTACTTC. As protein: CASNLRTTDPYEQYF.

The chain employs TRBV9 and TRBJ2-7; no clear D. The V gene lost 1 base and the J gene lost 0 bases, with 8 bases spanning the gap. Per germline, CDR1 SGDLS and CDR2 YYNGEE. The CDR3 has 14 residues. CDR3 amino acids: CASSVYANSYEQYF. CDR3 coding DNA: TGTGCCAGCAGCGTATACGCGAACTCCTACGAGCAGTACTTC.

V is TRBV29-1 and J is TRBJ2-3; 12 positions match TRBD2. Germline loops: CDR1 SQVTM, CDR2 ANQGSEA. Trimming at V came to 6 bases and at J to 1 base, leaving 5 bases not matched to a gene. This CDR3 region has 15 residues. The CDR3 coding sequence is TGCAGCGTAGCGGGACTAGCGGGCCGCACAGATACGCAGTATTTT. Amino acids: CSVAGLAGRTDTQYF.

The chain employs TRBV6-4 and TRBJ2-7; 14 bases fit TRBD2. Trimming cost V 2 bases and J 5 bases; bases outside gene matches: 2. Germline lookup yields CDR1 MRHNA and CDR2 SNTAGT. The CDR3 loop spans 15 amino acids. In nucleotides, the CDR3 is TGTGCCAGCAGTGACCGGGGACTAGCGGGAGACGAGCAGTACTTC. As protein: CASSDRGLAGDEQYF.